This entry describes one TCR beta chain. Its antigen remains unidentified. This sample is drawn from a study of shared clonotypes between healthy human individuals. CDR3 length equals 13 residues. V lost 0 bases, J lost 2 bases, and 5 bases lay in between. Per the germline V gene, CDR1 is MNHEY and CDR2 is SVGAGI. Study-level results: Despite large depth, rarefaction showed incomplete sorted-subset sequencing. Sharing across four donors was highest in naive CD4 (approximately 5%) and lowest in memory CD8 (about 0.4%). It was the few donors that limited the genetic and exposure-history diversity represented.

Clones were read by immunoSEQ multiplex PCR, and TCRdb kept only the in-frame ones, dropping some. This sample has around 83,000 clones, with 60% to 70% found just once. The receptor was isolated from a man aged 30 to 39 in good health. V is TRBV6-5 and J is TRBJ2-7, with D unresolved. The sequenced material came from memory CD8+ T cells sorted from blood. Sample subset: CD45RO+ cells pooled with CCR7-negative TemRA cells. Here the CDR3 DNA reads TGTGCCAGCAGTTACTCGATGACCTACGAGCAGTACTTC. It is translated as CASSYSMTYEQYF.